One sample yielded the 24 T cell receptor beta chains listed below, sequenced in a study of blood T cells in healthy people across ages. Combining a sample-barcoded 5' primer with a J-beta primer mix, a second PCR ran for roughly 6 to 11 cycles. Via MiXCR, TCRdb re-called the 5' RACE reads, giving one row per CDR3 protein. The sample yields about 650,000 distinct CDR3 sequences, over 40% seen once. Sequenced material: blood. These receptors came from a woman aged 80 or over in good health.

V is TRBV3-1 and J is TRBJ1-1; D is uncertain. The CDR3 is 14 residues long. Germline lookup yields CDR1 LGHDT and CDR2 YNNKEL (reference sequence). With 1 base removed from V and 1 base from J, the gap between germline ends came to 7 bases. CDR3 residues: CASSQVGQNTEAFF. The CDR3 nucleotides read TGTGCCAGCAGCCAAGTTGGGCAGAACACTGAAGCTTTCTTT.

The rearrangement links TRBV7-9 to TRBJ1-4; 7 nucleotides agree with TRBD1. Germline CDR1 and CDR2: SEHNR and FQNEAQ (reference sequence). With V trimmed by 0 bases and J by 4 bases, 2 bases remained unmatched. CDR3 length: 15 residues. CDR3 DNA sequence: TGTGCCAGCAGCTTAGCCCAGGGGGATAATGAAAAACTGTTTTTT. Its protein is CASSLAQGDNEKLFF.

This clonotype was found many times. CDR3 region: CSARDTISAGDTQYF. As DNA, the CDR3 is TGCAGTGCTAGAGACACCATCAGCGCGGGGGATACGCAGTATTTT. The gene calls are TRBV20-1 and TRBJ2-3, with a possible D match to TRBD2 (6 bases). CDR1 and CDR2 from the germline V gene are DFQATT and SNEGSKA (reference sequence). The length of the CDR3 is 15 residues. V gave up 0 bases and J gave up 6 bases, with 16 bases separating them.

Concerning this clonotype: A much larger clone is a single base away; this may be a read error. This rearrangement joins TRBV2 to TRBJ2-1; D unresolved. V was shortened by 3 bases and J by 14 bases, with 8 bases between the two germline ends. CDR1 SNHLY and CDR2 FYNNEI come from the germline V gene. The CDR3 covers 10 residues. CDR3 loop: CASSDDTKFF. In nucleotides, the CDR3 is TGTGCCAGCAGTGATGATACAAAGTTCTTC.

This sequence joins TRBV4-2 and TRBJ1-2; D is unresolved. Looked up from germline, CDR1 is LGHNA and CDR2 is YNFKEQ. V lost 0 bases, J lost 2 bases, and 7 bases lay in between. This CDR3 region has 14 residues. The CDR3 nucleotides read TGTGCCAGCAGCCAAGAAGCCCAGAACTATGGCTACACCTTC. It yields the protein CASSQEAQNYGYTF.

With regard to this clonotype: A read error may explain this, as a much larger clone is one base away. The chain uses TRBV27 and TRBJ2-1; D unresolved. The germline CDR1 and CDR2 sequences are MNHEY and SMNVEV (reference sequence). CDR3 size: 17 residues. This CDR3 is CASSSIDHTSTYKEQFF. CDR3 nucleotide sequence: TGTGCCAGCAGTTCTATAGACCACACATCTACTTACAAGGAGCAGTTCTTC.

This clonotype was recorded at least ten times. The chain recombines TRBV6-5 with TRBJ1-5; 12 nucleotides line up with TRBD1. V lost 6 bases, J lost 3 bases, and 6 bases stayed unmatched. Looked up from germline, CDR1 is MNHEY and CDR2 is SVGAGI. The CDR3 is 16 amino acids. CDR3: CASSPTGQGANQPQHF. The CDR3 nucleotides are TGTGCCAGCAGCCCCACGGGACAGGGGGCCAATCAGCCCCAGCATTTT.

This clonotype was seen ten or more times. V gene TRBV7-9 combines with J gene TRBJ2-3; D not certain. This CDR3 is built from 13 residues. The germline V gene encodes CDR1 SEHNR and CDR2 FQNEAQ (reference sequence). Trimming cost V 2 bases and J 2 bases, with 5 bases left between them. CDR3 in DNA: TGTGCCAGCAGCTTATTTCCCACAGATACGCAGTATTTT. Translating gives CASSLFPTDTQYF.

This clonotype has ten or more counts. This chain joins TRBV6-5 and TRBJ2-3; perhaps D is TRBD1 or TRBD2 (7 bases each). CDR3 length: 14 amino acids. Germline lookup yields CDR1 MNHEY and CDR2 SVGAGI. With 6 bases removed from V and 3 bases from J, the gap between germline ends came to 13 bases. Written as DNA, the CDR3 is TGTGCCAGCAGCAGGGGGGGGAGGACAGATACGCAGTATTTT. Translation: CASSRGGRTDTQYF.

Regarding this clonotype: This may be a read error, as it is one base from a much larger clone. The chain employs TRBV7-8 and TRBJ2-1; D unclear. This CDR3 region has 15 residues. The germline CDR1 and CDR2 sequences are SGHVS and FQNEAQ. Here the CDR3 DNA reads TGTACCAGCAGCCACCAGTCTAGCTCCTACAATGAGCAGTTCTTC. It encodes CTSSHQSSSYNEQFF.

The rearrangement joins TRBV12-3 or TRBV12-4 to TRBJ2-1; D tentatively reads TRBD1 or TRBD2 (6 bases each). V was cut by 6 bases and J by 1 base, with 28 bases left in between. The CDR3 has 20 residues. The CDR3 bases are TGTGCCAGCAGCCCCGCCCGAGGGTGGGGGGCTGGGCCATCCTACAATGAGCAGTTCTTC. It translates to CASSPARGWGAGPSYNEQFF.

The chain has TRBV7-2 and TRBJ2-3; D gene uncertain. The CDR3 is made up of 18 amino acids. The ends were cut back, 6 bases at V and 2 bases at J, with 24 bases in the middle. Germline lookup yields CDR1 SGHTA and CDR2 FQGNSA. The DNA for the CDR3 is TGTGCCAGCAGGCTGGATATGTTTGGAGCGTATGTCACAGATACGCAGTATTTT. Translation: CASRLDMFGAYVTDTQYF.

The chain combines TRBV7-3 with TRBJ2-1, with 14 bases fitting TRBD2. J was trimmed by 7 bases and V by 1 base; bases with no gene match: 6. The CDR3 is 17 amino acids. Germline lookup yields CDR1 SGHTA and CDR2 FQGTGA. The CDR3 DNA is TGTGCCAGCAGCTTAAGTTGGACTAGCGGGGGGTCTAATGAGCAGTTCTTC. This encodes CASSLSWTSGGSNEQFF. Drawing the rest from reference TRBV7-3 and TRBJ2-1, the complete variable domain is GAGVSQTPSNKVTEKGKYVELRCDPISGHTALYWYRQSLGQGPEFLIYFQGTGAADDSGLPNDRFFAVRPEGSVSTLKIQRTERGDSAVYLCASSLSWTSGGSNEQFFGPGTRLTVL.

The chain joins TRBV3-1 to TRBJ1-6; D is unresolved. Trimming removed 0 bases from V and 6 bases from J, with 3 bases in between. CDR3 length: 13 residues. Germline V CDR1 and CDR2: LGHDT, YNNKEL (reference sequence). CDR3 residues: CASSQDFNSPLHF. The CDR3 DNA reads TGTGCCAGCAGCCAAGATTTTAATTCACCCCTCCACTTT.

Note on this clonotype: Possible read error: a much larger clone is one base away. The chain couples TRBV2 to TRBJ1-4, with D perhaps matching TRBD1 (6 bases). Germline V gene lookup returns CDR1 SNHLY and CDR2 FYNNEI. The V end was cut by 5 bases, the J end by 8 bases, with 12 bases between. This CDR3 spans 13 amino acids. CDR3 nucleotides: TGTGCCAGCAGTAGGCAGGGGCGGGAAAAACTGTTTTTT. Its translation is CASSRQGREKLFF. The full variable domain, completed using reference TRBV2 and TRBJ1-4, is EPEVTQTPSHQVTQMGQEVILRCVPISNHLYFYWYRQILGQKVEFLVSFYNNEISEKSEIFDDQFSVERPDGSNFTLKIRSTKLEDSAMYFCASSRQGREKLFFGSGTQLSVL.

This clonotype was observed a single time. As DNA, the CDR3 is TGTGCCAGCAGCTTAGCGATGCTAGCGGGGTTCACAGATACGCAGTATTTT. It codes for CASSLAMLAGFTDTQYF. The V call is TRBV7-2, the J call TRBJ2-3, with 9 positions matching TRBD2. After removal of 0 bases from V and 2 bases from J, the junction contained 6 bases not matched to a gene. The CDR3 consists of 17 residues. CDR1 is SGHTA, CDR2 FQGNSA, per germline.

This clonotype has ten or more counts. The chain joins TRBV7-2 to TRBJ2-1; D unresolved. Germline V CDR1 and CDR2: SGHTA, FQGNSA. Trimming removed 0 bases at V and 3 bases at J, with 6 bases between. The CDR3 has 14 amino acids. CDR3 bases: TGTGCCAGCAGCTTAGCGCCAGGCTACAATGAGCAGTTCTTC. Amino acids: CASSLAPGYNEQFF.

This clonotype appeared many times. This chain uses TRBV7-8 with TRBJ2-5, with TRBD1 matching 8 bases. Germline lookup yields CDR1 SGHVS and CDR2 FQNEAQ. The CDR3 consists of 15 residues. With V trimmed by 5 bases and J by 2 bases, 7 bases remained unmatched. The CDR3 region has the DNA TGTGCCAGCAGCCCGGACAGGGTCAAGCAAGAGACCCAGTACTTC. This codes for CASSPDRVKQETQYF.

Many counts were recorded for this clonotype. J is TRBJ2-5 and V is TRBV12-3 or TRBV12-4, with D hard to call. The CDR3 has 11 amino acids. Trimming stripped 5 bases from V and 5 bases from J, with 6 bases between. CDR3 loop: CASSPSETQYF. CDR3 sequence (DNA): TGTGCCAGCAGTCCCAGCGAGACCCAGTACTTC.

This clonotype was observed many times. The chain employs TRBV15 and TRBJ2-5; no firm D call. Per the germline V gene, CDR1 is LNHNV and CDR2 is YYDKDF (reference sequence). The V and J ends lost 0 bases and 1 base respectively, with 3 bases between them. The CDR3 length is 13 residues. This chain's CDR3 is CATSRDIQETQYF. CDR3 nucleotide sequence: TGTGCCACCAGCAGAGATATCCAAGAGACCCAGTACTTC.

This sequence joins TRBV20-1 and TRBJ2-2, with D possibly matching TRBD1 (5 bases). The CDR3 sequence is 14 residues long. Trimming left V 1 base short and J 6 bases short, with 12 bases between. The V gene's germline CDR1 is DFQATT and CDR2 SNEGSKA (reference sequence). CDR3 nucleotides: TGCAGTGCTAGAGTGTCAAAAGGGGCCGGGGAGCTGTTTTTT. This sequence encodes CSARVSKGAGELFF.

The chain links TRBV20-1 to TRBJ1-5, with 10 bases lining up with TRBD1. The CDR3 consists of 15 residues. CDR1 is DFQATT, CDR2 SNEGSKA, per germline (reference sequence). V dropped 3 bases and J dropped 3; count of bases not matched to a gene: 5. Written as DNA, the CDR3 is TGCAGTGCTAGTCCAGGGACAGGGGACAATCAGCCCCAGCATTTT. Amino acids: CSASPGTGDNQPQHF.

This sequence joins TRBV7-2 and TRBJ2-1; 7 bases fit TRBD1. The trim removed 1 base at V and 7 bases at J, leaving 10 bases unmatched. Germline V lookup: CDR1 SGHTA, CDR2 FQGNSA. CDR3 length: 16 amino acids. The CDR3 coding sequence is TGTGCCAGCAGCTTAGAAGGAAAGGGGGCTTGGAATGAGCAGTTCTTC. This encodes CASSLEGKGAWNEQFF.

This chain joins TRBV3-1 and TRBJ2-7, with a possible D match to TRBD1 (5 bases). This CDR3 has 13 residues. Looked up from germline, CDR1 is LGHDT and CDR2 is YNNKEL (reference sequence). Trimming took 1 base from V and 9 from J, leaving 13 bases between them. CDR3 sequence (DNA): TGTGCCAGCAGCCAAGGAACCTCAGGGCGGCAGTACTTC. It is translated as CASSQGTSGRQYF.